There are many counts of the clone carrying this T cell receptor (delta chain). The antigen is unknown. A single base is all that separates this from a far larger clone, so a read error is likely. The sample holds other DNA sequences that translate to the same CDR3. This entry belongs to a study of γδ T cells in repeated Plasmodium falciparum infection. Across the whole study: Malaria-naive adults were infected with P. falciparum NF54 four times over about 600 days.

The length of the CDR3 is 17 residues. The germline CDR1 and CDR2 sequences are GEAIGNYY and EKD. Regarding the study as a whole: Donors in Mali lived in a small rural village, largely one ethnic group. Vgamma9/Vdelta2+ repertoires stayed stably polyclonal over time and infection.

Bulk repertoires came from Vgamma9/Vdelta2+ or Vdelta2-negative gammadelta T cells flow-sorted from PBMC. TRG and TRD sequences were obtained from every sorted gammadelta sample. TCRdb re-processed the multiplex PCR reads using CATT. The sample includes roughly 93,000 delta-chain clones, 0.75% to 1% seen only once; the top ten take more than 9%. The J gene is TRDJ1, the V gene TRDV2, with 8 bases identical to TRDD3. TCRdb records no J gene; here it was assigned by comparing the DNA to germline. The sample comprised gamma-delta T cells from blood. This TCR was sampled from a pool of human donors (malaria-infected and uninfected, not separated). The CDR3 nucleotides are TGTGCCTGTGACACCGTCTCCGGGATACGAAACACCGACAAACTCATCTTT. Protein: CACDTVSGIRNTDKLIF.